The 20 T cell receptor beta chains given below trace back to one sample, sequenced in a study of post-analysis software for immune sequencing data. General study points: Among roughly five TRBV segments more frequent in patients than controls were TRBV5-6, TRBV5-1 and TRBV20-1.

No antigen has been identified for these receptors. The authors incorporated unique molecular identifiers into the TCR beta cDNA libraries. TCRdb recomputed calls from the PCR reads with MiXCR, one row per CDR3 protein. Of about 800,000 distinct CDR3 sequences listed, just under 30% are singletons. Sequenced sample: blood. These receptors all stem from a girl between 5 and 17 years old with multiple sclerosis.

Worth noting for this clonotype: The junction and the germline gene differ at one end; a read error may be behind it. This chain uses TRBV6-6 with TRBJ1-6; 8 bases map to TRBD1. This CDR3 contains 15 residues. Germline CDR1 MNHNY, CDR2 SVGAGI (reference sequence). CDR3 DNA sequence: TGTGCCAGTAGAGACAGGGGTGCCTATAATTCACCCCGCCACTTT. It encodes CASRDRGAYNSPRHF.

Regarding this clonotype: A much bigger clone sits one base away, suggesting this may be a read error. This chain links TRBV9 with TRBJ1-2, with a weak D call TRBD1 (6 bases). V shed 5 bases and J shed 4 bases, with 15 bases lying between them. Germline V gene data show CDR1 as SGDLS and CDR2 as YYNGEE. This CDR3 has 14 residues. The CDR3 reads CASSSAGGGYGYTF. The CDR3 DNA reads as TGTGCCAGCAGTTCTGCGGGGGGCGGCTATGGCTACACCTTC.

With respect to this clonotype: The junction departs from the called germline gene at one end, perhaps through a read error. The chain is built from TRBV20-1 and TRBJ2-1; 8 bases are shared with TRBD2. Germline V lookup: CDR1 DFQATT, CDR2 SNEGSKA (reference sequence). This CDR3 is built from 14 residues. CDR3 sequence reads: CSARDGTRDNEQFF. CDR3 DNA sequence: TGCAGTGCCAGAGACGGGACTAGGGACAATGAGCAGTTCTTC.

This rearrangement joins TRBV20-1 to TRBJ1-5; TRBD1 agrees at 9 bases. The CDR3 sequence is 16 residues long. Losses at the gene ends were 3 bases for V and 9 bases for J; bases not matched to a gene: 15. Germline V gene data show CDR1 as DFQATT and CDR2 as SNEGSKA (reference sequence). The CDR3 nucleotides read TGCAGTGCTAGGGGAGAGGGGGGACAGGGTTTTGGGCCCCAGCATTTT. It encodes CSARGEGGQGFGPQHF.

Only a few counts were recorded for this clonotype. The rearrangement links TRBV7-2 to TRBJ1-2; unclear D gene. The CDR3 has 15 residues. Per the germline V gene, CDR1 is SGHTA and CDR2 is FQGNSA. Deletions cut 1 base from V and 0 bases from J, with 9 bases between. DNA for the CDR3: TGTGCCAGCAGCTTAGGATGGATCCCTAACTATGGCTACACCTTC. Amino acids: CASSLGWIPNYGYTF.

This clonotype has more than one count but fewer than ten. The chain uses TRBV20-1 and TRBJ2-7, with D possibly being TRBD1 or TRBD2 (6 bases each). This CDR3 comprises 14 residues. Trimming stripped 0 bases from V and 2 bases from J, with 11 bases between. Per germline, CDR1 DFQATT and CDR2 SNEGSKA (reference sequence). This CDR3 reads CSARDAGHTYEQYF. In DNA, the CDR3 is TGCAGTGCTAGAGACGCGGGACATACCTACGAGCAGTACTTC.

There are many counts of this clonotype. This chain connects TRBV5-5 to TRBJ2-5; the match to TRBD1 covers 9 bases. This CDR3 has 16 residues. J gave up 4 bases and V 1 base, and 8 bases lay outside the gene matches. In germline, CDR1 is SGHKS, CDR2 YYEKEE (reference sequence). The CDR3 DNA reads TGTGCCAGCAGCTTGTTTCGAGGACAGGGGAGAGAGACCCAGTACTTC. Protein sequence: CASSLFRGQGRETQYF.

There are a few counts of this clonotype. The chain is built from TRBV20-1 and TRBJ2-3, with 9 bases identical to TRBD2. With V trimmed by 2 bases and J by 3 bases, 6 bases remained unmatched. The CDR3 covers 15 residues. Germline CDR1 DFQATT, CDR2 SNEGSKA (reference sequence). The CDR3, as DNA: TGCAGTGCTAGAAGGGCTAGCGGGGTGACAGATACGCAGTATTTT. This codes for CSARRASGVTDTQYF.

The chain joins TRBV20-1 to TRBJ2-1; D may match TRBD1 or TRBD2 (6 bases each). The CDR3 has 17 residues. Germline V gives CDR1 DFQATT, CDR2 SNEGSKA (reference sequence). Trimming shortened V by 4 bases and J by 7 bases, and 26 bases separated the two germline ends. The DNA for the CDR3 is TGCAGTGCTAACTATCTGGGGGGCCCGGGTACCTTGAATGAGCAGTTCTTC. Protein product: CSANYLGGPGTLNEQFF.

This clonotype was seen only a few times. Germline and junction disagree at one end, which may indicate a read error. The chain recombines TRBV7-2 with TRBJ2-1; TRBD1 matches at 8 bases. CDR3 length equals 16 residues. Germline CDR1 SGHTA, CDR2 FQGNSA. As DNA, the CDR3 is TGTGCCAGCAGCTTAGTGGCGACAGGGGCGTACACTGAGCAGTTCTTC. As protein: CASSLVATGAYTEQFF.

This clonotype was detected only once. The genes are TRBV12-3 or TRBV12-4 and TRBJ2-1; TRBD1 matches 10 bases. Trimming removed 4 bases from V and 8 bases from J; junction bases left unmatched: 8. This CDR3 contains 15 residues. The CDR3 protein is CASSSGTGEEDEQFF. For the CDR3, the DNA is TGTGCCAGCAGTTCCGGGACAGGGGAGGAGGATGAGCAGTTCTTC.

This clonotype was found once. One end of the junction does not line up with germline, which may come from a read error. The rearrangement links TRBV15 to TRBJ2-2; 8 bases align to TRBD1. From germline, CDR1 is LNHNV and CDR2 YYDKDF (reference sequence). This CDR3 comprises 14 residues. The CDR3 sequence is CATSRDRGTGERFF. In DNA form, the CDR3 reads TGTGCCACCAGCCGAGACAGGGGCACCGGGGAGCGGTTTTTT.

The V gene is TRBV4-3, the J gene TRBJ2-5; perhaps TRBD1 as D (5 bases). Trimming pared 0 bases from V and 3 bases from J, leaving 14 bases between. CDR1 LGHNA and CDR2 YSLEER come from the germline V gene. The CDR3 covers 16 residues. The CDR3 is CASSQEARQTKETQYF. CDR3 nucleotides: TGCGCCAGCAGCCAAGAGGCGAGACAGACGAAAGAGACCCAGTACTTC.

The chain recombines TRBV20-1 with TRBJ2-7, with TRBD1 identical over 9 bases. Germline CDR1 and CDR2: DFQATT and SNEGSKA (reference sequence). The ends lost 5 bases at V and 0 bases at J; junction bases unmatched: 2. This CDR3 is 13 amino acids long. The CDR3 DNA reads as TGCAGTGCTGAGGGACAGGGCTCCTACGAGCAGTACTTC. Its translation: CSAEGQGSYEQYF.

V usage is TRBV10-3 and J usage is TRBJ2-1, with a possible D match to TRBD1 (5 bases). In germline, CDR1 is ENHRY, CDR2 SYGVKD. The V end lost 0 bases, the J end lost 12 bases, and 12 bases lay between the germline ends. The CDR3 spans 13 residues. For the CDR3, the DNA is TGTGCCATCAGTGAGTCGTTTAGGGGCGGGCAGTTCTTC. Encoded protein: CAISESFRGGQFF.

The genes are TRBV7-2 and TRBJ2-1; 8 positions match TRBD2. J lost 1 base, V lost 5 bases, and 10 bases had no gene match. The germline gives CDR1 SGHTA, CDR2 FQGNSA. This CDR3 comprises 17 residues. The CDR3 here is CASSPDPGLVSYNEQFF. CDR3 bases: TGTGCCAGCAGCCCAGATCCGGGACTAGTTTCCTACAATGAGCAGTTCTTC. Variable domain in full (rest from reference TRBV7-2 and TRBJ2-1): GAGVSQSPSNKVTEKGKDVELRCDPISGHTALYWYRQSLGQGLEFLIYFQGNSAPDKSGLPSDRFSAERTGGSVSTLTIQRTQQEDSAVYLCASSPDPGLVSYNEQFFGPGTRLTVL.

J is TRBJ1-5 and V is TRBV6-6; D may be TRBD1 (5 bases). Per the germline V gene, CDR1 is MNHNY and CDR2 is SVGAGI (reference sequence). Between the trimmed V and J ends, which lost 0 bases and 2 bases, there was a span of 11 bases. This CDR3 is 16 amino acids long. CDR3: CASSYSGGPGNQPQHF. CDR3 bases: TGTGCCAGCAGTTACTCCGGGGGTCCGGGCAATCAGCCCCAGCATTTT.

This clonotype was counted only a few times. The chain couples TRBV6-2 or TRBV6-3 to TRBJ1-2; D is uncertain. V shed 6 bases and J shed 8 bases, with 16 bases lying between them. CDR1 and CDR2 from the germline V gene are MNHEY and SVGEGT. This CDR3 comprises 13 residues. The CDR3: CASSFGLPMGYTF. CDR3 DNA: TGTGCCAGCAGCTTCGGGCTTCCTATGGGCTACACCTTC.

V is TRBV25-1 and J is TRBJ2-1; D uncertain. Trimming took 5 bases from V and 3 from J, leaving 23 bases between them. Germline CDR1 and CDR2: MGHDK and SYGVNS. CDR3 size: 18 residues. The CDR3 spells CASSPRKTSEVSYNEQFF. CDR3 nucleotides: TGTGCCAGCAGTCCCCGGAAAACGAGCGAAGTTAGCTACAATGAGCAGTTCTTC.

A remark on this clonotype: At one of its ends the junction is not consistent with the germline gene, which may arise from a read error. The V call is TRBV9, the J call TRBJ1-1; 7 positions match TRBD1. The CDR3 is 13 amino acids. Germline V gives CDR1 SGDLS, CDR2 YYNGEE. CDR3 bases: TGTGCCAGCAGCTGGGACAGTACCACTGAGGCTTTCTTT. This sequence encodes CASSWDSTTEAFF.